This TCR beta chain came from a study of blood T cell repertoires in COVID-19. Study summary: Sources were T cells, B-cell-depleted T cells, or PBMCs; the material itself was cDNA or gDNA.

This CDR3 spans 15 amino acids. Trimming at V came to 3 bases and at J to 3 bases, leaving 8 bases not matched to a gene. CDR1 and CDR2 from the germline V gene are GTSNPN and SVGIG (reference sequence). In the source study's methods: Scientists estimated how many nucleated cells there were by amplifying reference gene primers. Only in-frame clones appear in the TCRdb table, and some are missing; sequencing was by immunoSEQ multiplex PCR. V, J and clone size are those of that table, while D and trimming were read from the DNA. Of a few hundred thousand clones listed, around 80% are singletons. The receptor was derived from a woman older than 75 with active or convalescent COVID-19. The chain has TRBV30 and TRBJ2-7; 10 bases align to TRBD2. The sequencing input was peripheral blood. The CDR3 region is CAWRASGRSGYEQYF. Written as DNA, the CDR3 is TGTGCCTGGAGGGCTAGCGGGAGATCAGGCTACGAGCAGTACTTC.